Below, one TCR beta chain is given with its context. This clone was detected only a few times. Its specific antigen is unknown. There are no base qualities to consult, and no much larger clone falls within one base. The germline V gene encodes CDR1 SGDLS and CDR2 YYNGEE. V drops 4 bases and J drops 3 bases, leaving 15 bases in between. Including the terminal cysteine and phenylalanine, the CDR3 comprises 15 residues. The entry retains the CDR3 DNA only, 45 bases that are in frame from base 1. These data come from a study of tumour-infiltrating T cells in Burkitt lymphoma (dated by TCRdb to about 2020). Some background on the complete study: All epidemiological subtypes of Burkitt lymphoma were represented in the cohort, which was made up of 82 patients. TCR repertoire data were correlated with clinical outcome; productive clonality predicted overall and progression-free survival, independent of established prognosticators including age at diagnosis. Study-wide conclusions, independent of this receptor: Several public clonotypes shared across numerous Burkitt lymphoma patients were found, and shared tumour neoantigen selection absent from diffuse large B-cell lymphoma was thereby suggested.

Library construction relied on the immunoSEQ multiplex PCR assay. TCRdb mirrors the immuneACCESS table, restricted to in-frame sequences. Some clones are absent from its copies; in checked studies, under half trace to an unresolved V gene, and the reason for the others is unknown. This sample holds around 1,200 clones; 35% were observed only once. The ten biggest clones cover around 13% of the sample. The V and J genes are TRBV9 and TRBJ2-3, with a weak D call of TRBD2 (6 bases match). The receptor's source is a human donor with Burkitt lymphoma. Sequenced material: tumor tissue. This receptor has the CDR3 CASSPGLARTDTQYF. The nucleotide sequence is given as TGTGCCAGCAGCCCTGGGCTAGCGAGGACAGATACGCAGTATTTT. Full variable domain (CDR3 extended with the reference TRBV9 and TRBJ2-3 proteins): DSGVTQTPKHLITATGQRVTLRCSPRSGDLSVYWYQQSLDQGLQFLIQYYNGEERAKGNILERFSAQQFPDLHSELNLSSLELGDSALYFCASSPGLARTDTQYFGPGTRLTVL.